The 8 T cell receptor beta chains presented below share a single source sample, sequenced in a study of tumor-infiltrating lymphocytes in primary liver carcinoma. In addition to blood RNA drawn from unsorted whole blood, germline DNA was extracted. Reverse transcription of 500 ng total RNA with a constant-region primer produced TCR beta cDNA. Sequencing libraries for TCR beta derived from three nested multiplex PCR rounds that used slightly modified ARM-PCR. It was with TRBV1-TRBV30 forward primers and a C-beta reverse primer that the first two PCR rounds were run, at roughly 10 cycles each. TCRdb re-derived calls from the multiplex PCR reads in MiXCR, one entry per CDR3 protein. This table has 300,000 to 400,000 distinct CDR3 sequences, around 60% appearing once. Sequences were obtained from peripheral blood. The receptors originated from a man aged 40-55 years with primary liver carcinoma and hepatitis B virus infection.

To note about this clonotype: Just one base apart from a much larger clone, this may be a read error. This is likely a read error, given that the CDR3 carries no conserved phenylalanine or tryptophan at its end. The chain links TRBV12-3 or TRBV12-4 to TRBJ2-1, with 12 bases identical to TRBD2. J gave up 1 base and V 7 bases, and 5 bases lay outside the gene matches. The CDR3 is 16 amino acids. CDR3 bases: TGTGCCAGCACCCGACTAGCGGGAGCGTCCTACAATGAGCAGTTCCTC. Residues: CASTRLAGASYNEQFL.

This clonotype was recorded at least ten times. The CDR3 reads CASSQDRQGLGDTQYF. In DNA, the CDR3 is TGCGCCAGCAGCCAAGATCGCCAGGGTCTCGGAGATACGCAGTATTTT. The chain has TRBV4-3 and TRBJ2-3; a weak D match, TRBD1 (5 bases). V was trimmed by 0 bases and J by 5 bases, leaving 15 bases between them. The length of the CDR3 is 16 residues. The V gene's germline CDR1 is LGHNA and CDR2 YSLEER.

Concerning this clonotype itself: This clone may be a read error of a much larger clone one base away. This sequence joins TRBV4-1 and TRBJ1-2; 9 positions agree with TRBD1. The germline V gene has CDR1 MGHRA and CDR2 YSYEKL. V lost 1 base to trimming and J lost 8 bases; unmatched junction nucleotides: 17. This CDR3 is built from 18 residues. The CDR3 is CASSQARGPRGQGLGYTF. DNA for the CDR3: TGCGCCAGCAGCCAAGCTCGAGGGCCCCGGGGACAGGGTTTGGGCTACACCTTC.

As for this clonotype: The junction departs from the called germline gene at one end, perhaps through a read error. The chain is built from TRBV6-5 and TRBJ2-7, with TRBD1 as a possible D gene (5 bases). Germline CDR1 and CDR2: MNHEY and SVGAGI. This CDR3 is 12 amino acids long. The CDR3 sequence: CAGGHFSYEQYF. CDR3 nucleotide sequence: TGTGCCGGTGGACACTTCTCCTATGAGCAGTACTTT.

The V gene is TRBV10-1, the J gene TRBJ2-4, with a weak D call TRBD1 (6 bases). V lost 4 bases, J lost 9 bases, and 19 bases lay in between. CDR1 WNHNN and CDR2 SYGVQD come from the germline V gene (reference sequence). The CDR3 contains 15 residues. The DNA of the CDR3 is TGCGCCAGCAGTGTCGTGACAGGCATGGAAATCATTCAGTACTTC. It encodes CASSVVTGMEIIQYF.

This clonotype was seen only once. The CDR3 does not close with the conserved phenylalanine or tryptophan, likely indicating a read error. This rearrangement joins TRBV6-2 or TRBV6-3 to TRBJ1-1, with TRBD1 identical over 10 bases. This CDR3 has 15 residues. The J segment lost 6 bases and the V segment lost 5 bases, leaving 9 bases of the junction unmatched. Germline V gene data show CDR1 as MNHEY and CDR2 as SVGEGT. For the CDR3, the DNA is TGTGCCAGCAGTGATGGGACAGGGGTCGTTTCTGAAGCTTTCCTC. Protein: CASSDGTGVVSEAFL.

There are many counts of this clonotype. The chain links TRBV5-1 to TRBJ2-1; possible D gene TRBD1, 5 bases. Trimming took 0 bases from V and 7 from J, leaving 5 bases between them. Germline V gene sequence: CDR1 SGHRS, CDR2 YFSETQ. The CDR3 contains 12 residues. The CDR3 loop reads CASSLEGNEQFF. The CDR3 DNA reads TGCGCCAGCAGCTTGGAGGGGAATGAGCAGTTCTTC.

This clonotype was detected only a few times. A much larger clone is a single base away; this may be a read error. The rearrangement uses TRBV6-5 and TRBJ2-1, with D tentatively TRBD1 (6 bases). There are 14 residues in the CDR3. Germline V gene lookup returns CDR1 MNHEY and CDR2 SVGAGI. The CDR3 bases are TGTCCCAGCAGTTACTGGCCAGGGGCGAATGAGCAGTTCTTC. It yields the protein CPSSYWPGANEQFF.